This T cell receptor (beta chain) appears in the sequencing data of a study of cytomegalovirus exposure and HLA in healthy donors (dated 2017 in TCRdb). A note on the overall study: In an earlier analysis of about 560 of the donors, 276 Gb of sequence data and approximately 100 million unique TCR beta sequences from some 170 million T cells were reported. A later genetic analysis used genome-wide SNP genotypes for about three fifths of the 666 donors, treating that subset as a discovery cohort. The genetic ancestry cluster associated with self-reported Caucasian donors included about 81% of the approximately 400 genotyped donors. High-throughput TCR immunosequencing, statistical association of individual TCRs with disease status, and machine learning were combined to predict cytomegalovirus infection status. The number of donors typed differed by locus, with roughly 629-640 for A, B, C, DRB1 and DQB1, approximately 500 for DQA1, about 610 for DPA1, and around 460 for DPB1. The study profiled the T cell repertoires of 500 to 800 subjects by immunosequencing and related them to cytomegalovirus serostatus. An earlier analysis of roughly 600 of the donors used high-throughput TCR beta sequencing to judge whether each TCR beta V gene segment behaved as functional or pseudogenic. Four to six DR-DQ haplotypes were handled as single units for association and clustering, since linkage in the cohort was strong. About 330 gigabases of sequencing data and around 85 million unique TCR sequences made up an early release that covered about 640 HLA-typed donors. In the later analysis, no new phenotypic data were used to find candidate immune exposures; instead, reliance was placed on TCR beta sequences and their occurrence across donors. A later analysis re-examined previously published TCR beta repertoires from more than 600 donors and added high-resolution HLA genotyping to investigate patterns of TCR occurrence. HLA typing covered class I and class II loci at four-digit resolution. Donor age, sex, ethnicity and CMV serostatus were compiled together with the repertoire data. On average, roughly 250,000 unique TCR beta nucleotide sequences were sequenced per donor among 398 genotyped donors of the cohort, with roughly 18% of those sequences being non-productive. The study was designed to test whether signatures of past pathogen exposure could be identified by cataloging public T cell receptors. All discovery cohort repertoires had been generated using a single sequencing platform. In addition to the first cohort of roughly 700 subjects, a separate validation cohort of under 150 different subjects was used. What the authors observed across the whole study: Cytomegalovirus status was reported to be diagnosed by the classifier with high specificity and sensitivity in both the original and validation cohorts. Linkage disequilibrium might explain the correlated functional status among segregating V segments, but an unknown experimental factor could not be ruled out. A further reported finding was that TCR beta sequences accurately predicted the HLA-A and HLA-B alleles for most subjects in the first cohort. Immune exposure information for the cohort was limited to CMV serostatus. According to a later analysis, parvovirus B19, influenza, CMV and Epstein-Barr virus appeared linked to several top co-occurrence clusters. The study gave a list of 150 to 200 TCR beta chains associated with cytomegalovirus. When HLA alleles, especially DR and DQ, strongly co-occurred, TCR associations were difficult to assign to individual alleles. HLA typing was unavailable for some donors at each locus, so association tests used only the typed subset. In a later analysis, HLA-associated TCR beta chains were found to be more clonally expanded and to have lower generation probabilities than equally common non-associated chains. Roughly uniform sequencing depth across donors was assumed in presence/absence analyses, although this assumption may not hold. According to a later analysis, TCR association rates differed among HLA loci, with DRB1 alleles showing the most associated TCRs and HLA-C alleles showing the fewest. The sequencing pipeline was judged likely to have produced a cluster of highly shared sequence variants as a technical artifact. Most TCR sequences were observed very rarely across donors, whereas some public TCRs were present in many individuals. This cohort had only TCR beta chains sequenced, and the lack of alpha or paired-chain data limited which features could be detected. In a later analysis, around 15,000 TCR beta sequences were associated with specific HLA alleles at a false discovery rate of 0.05. In an earlier analysis of more than 450 of the donors, most TCR beta V segments were observed in productive rearrangements about 87% or about 30% of the time, broadly matching IMGT annotations. In vitro tests confirmed that a few of the cytomegalovirus-associated TCR beta chains recognize cytomegalovirus antigens. Compared with the roughly 700-donor mean, donors in an Asian-associated ancestry cluster had fewer N-insertions in productive TCRs, according to a later genetic analysis. Because counts were too low, about 18 rarely observed V segments, including chromosome 9 orphons, were left out of the earlier analysis of 500 to 750 of the donors. The authors suggested that the approach could potentially be extended to other disease states and immunological phenotypes. An association between a missense DCLRE1C variant and V-gene and J-gene trimming of TCR beta chains was found in a later genetic analysis and replicated in an independent cohort. The 87-base-pair reads could not distinguish some IMGT-functional V segments, including TRBV6-2 and TRBV6-3, so those segments were excluded. Most CMV-associated TCR beta chains appeared to be HLA-restricted in a later analysis, and the HLA associations seemed to be driven largely by CMV exposure.

This clone was seen a single time. The antigen it recognizes is unknown. It has no much larger one-base neighbor in the sample; base qualities were not kept. The cohort was made up of 650 to 700 healthy bone marrow donors. All cohort members were sampled while nominally healthy, although unrecorded immune exposures were likely present. The donor tested CMV seronegative, placing the donor among the roughly 350 seronegative members of the cohort. A peripheral blood sample was provided by each donor, and peripheral blood mononuclear cells were used for TCR beta sequencing. The Qiagen DNeasy Blood Extraction Kit was used to extract genomic DNA from the blood cell samples. The CDR3 goes from the cysteine to the phenylalanine over 12 residues. The sequence is cut down to CDR3 DNA, 36 bases in frame from base 1. The germline V gene gives CDR1 as SNHLY and CDR2 as FYNNEI. Trimming accounts for 8 bases at V and 12 bases at J, while the number of junction bases matched to no gene is 5.

The protocol used for the library was the immunoSEQ multiplex PCR assay. The multiplex PCR relied on a mix of 60 forward primers for TCR Vbeta segments and 13 reverse primers for TCR Jbeta segments. The CDR3 region of rearranged TCR beta genes was amplified from genomic DNA with a multiplex PCR assay. The Illumina HiSeq System was used to sequence the amplified TCR beta libraries as 87-base-pair reads. Per the authors' processing: A later analysis tallied tens of millions of unique TCR beta chains across the approximately 670 repertoires, and approximately 12 million of those chains were shared by two or more donors. To remove PCR and sequencing errors, raw reads were error-corrected and collapsed into unique sequences using a nearest-neighbor algorithm that merged closely related sequences. V, D and J gene segments were assigned by aligning CDR3 sequences to IMGT reference sequences. For a sequence to be retained, a match of at least six nucleotides was required to both a V gene segment and a J gene segment. A rearrangement was called productive if the CDR3 had no stop codons and remained in frame with V and J, and every other rearrangement was called non-productive. Following IMGT convention, CDR3 was defined as the stretch from the second conserved V-encoded cysteine up to the conserved J-encoded phenylalanine. In an earlier analysis of 550 to 650 of the donors, sequences lacking an unambiguous match to a single V gene segment were excluded. In an earlier analysis of a few hundred of the donors, V segments were called functional above 56.7% productive rearrangements and were called segregating when the between-donor standard deviation exceeded 5%. To diagnose cytomegalovirus status from the catalog of TCR beta chain sequences, a statistical classification framework was built. In a later analysis, TCR nucleotide sequences were compared against IMGT/GENE-DB human TR gene sequences so that V and J genes could be assigned. Using the TCRdist pipeline, a later analysis assigned CDR3 sequences along with most-parsimonious VDJ recombination scenarios. A later analysis defined each TCR beta chain by its CDR3 amino acid sequence plus V-gene family, and excluded reads lacking a unique V-gene family. As a way to deal with suspected cross-contamination and a sequencing artifact, a later analysis dropped nearly 600 nucleotide sequences that were highly shared and had low generation probability. For each public chain, a later analysis derived a clonal expansion index from normalized ranks of inferred template counts within each repertoire. Generation probabilities in a later analysis came from a VDJ recombination model fitted to out-of-frame rearrangements, and those results were checked against IGoR. In a later analysis, TCR-TCR, TCR-HLA and TCR-CMV co-occurrence was scored with hypergeometric tests, and a repertoire-size bias correction was applied to TCR pairs. False discovery rates were estimated in a later analysis by permuting HLA or CMV assignments 20 times. In a later analysis, co-occurring TCRs were grouped with DBSCAN, and TCRdist sequence similarity was added when clustering was performed within HLA-allele-positive subsets. Repertoires with fewer than 30,000 or more than 120,000 public chains, plus five repertoires with anomalous nucleotide sharing, were excluded from co-occurrence clustering. This is the immuneACCESS table as TCRdb keeps it, with only in-frame sequences that have V and J called. A part of the clones is gone; compared with another copy, unresolved V genes explain less than half, and the rest is unexplained. From that table come the V and J calls and clone size; the DNA was used to work out D and trimming. In this sample the table shows about 130,000 clones, roughly 77% of which occur a single time. Clones ranked in the top ten supply roughly 5% of the sample.

The V and J segments used are TRBV2 and TRBJ2-7; 15 middle bases align to TRBD2. This TCR derives from a man aged 25 to 40 in good health and CMV-seronegative. The sample taken for sequencing was PBMCs. The DNA reads as follows: TGTGCCAGCGGACTAGCGGGAGGGCCTCCGTACTTC. It codes for CASGLAGGPPYF.